These T cell receptor beta chains were read from a single sample in a study of T-cell memory formation after mild COVID-19. TCRdb reanalysed the 5' RACE reads using MiXCR and keeps one entry per CDR3 protein. The data show around 340,000 distinct CDR3 sequences, with roughly an eighth seen just once and around a fifth held by the top ten. The sequenced material came from PBMCs or a T cell subset sorted from them (not recorded which). Receptor source: a man between 18 and 35 years old who had mild COVID-19 (a few samples of this study predate the infection). Cell type and time point are not known. Each CDR3 is given with its conserved first and last residue. A D gene is named only where the DNA matches it firmly. Size is stated for part of the rows, as once, few or many counts, or as a class when the clone is expanded.

v_gene	abundance	d_gene	CDR3aa
TRBV12-3/TRBV12-4	few	-	CASSSNREGPAGAFF
TRBV12-3/TRBV12-4	-	-	CASRWGRGRYNEQFF
TRBV29-1	-	-	CSFRDAIAYTIEQFF
TRBV7-3	-	TRBD2	CASSSSGTSGKLF
TRBV4-1	few	-	CASSLYRALNTEAFF
TRBV7-6	-	TRBD1	CASSKGQTANTEAFF
TRBV21-1	few	-	CATWVRSYNSPLHF
TRBV7-9	few	-	CASSPPIPQETQYF
TRBV29-1	few	TRBD1	CSVSRDRAGSNEQFF
TRBV4-3	-	-	CASSQDVRRLNEQYF
TRBV18	many	-	CASSQYQETQYF
TRBV7-6	-	TRBD2	CASSRAGGLLEQYF
TRBV27	-	TRBD1	CASSFEQGAGDTEAFF
TRBV5-1	-	-	CASTLGAGASSGANVLTF
TRBV18	few	-	CASSPPRLGRTDTQYF
TRBV10-3	many	TRBD1	CAISESTGTGDTEAFF
TRBV29-1	-	TRBD1	CSVEKGGGYGYTF
TRBV6-6	once	-	CASSDERGGGANVLTF
TRBV12-3/TRBV12-4	few	-	CASSLRQGLENTEAFF
TRBV29-1	-	-	CSAGRGSNGELFF
TRBV12-3/TRBV12-4	once	-	CASSTAGANVLTF
TRBV11-2	many	TRBD2	CASSPRRAGGSNEQFF
TRBV6-6	-	-	CASSRSYQETQYF
TRBV4-3	few	-	CASSQAQDTEAFF
TRBV7-9	-	-	CASSLGFMGSHQPQHF
TRBV5-1	-	-	CASHLGYQETQYF
TRBV15	-	-	CATSPSTASYEQYF
TRBV15	few	-	CATTPGVNTGELFF
TRBV5-1	-	TRBD1	CASSSGQGKETQYF
TRBV5-1	many	TRBD2	CASSHSGASEQFF
TRBV5-1	-	-	CASSIDRGETQYF
TRBV12-3/TRBV12-4	many	-	CASSPGADMAKNIQYF
TRBV27	-	TRBD1	CASTESGGQGAYEQYF
TRBV5-4	few	-	CASSFGTFANTGELFF
TRBV5-1	-	TRBD1	CASSSGQGAGQPQHF
TRBV29-1	-	-	CSVVVFHSGEQFF
TRBV29-1	-	-	CSVEDRDRGFETQYF
TRBV5-1	few	-	CASSVGPGPQETQYF
TRBV28	-	-	CASRPPDTGELFF
TRBV19	-	-	CASSYDKKAQYF
TRBV5-1	few	-	CASNWDGLNTEAFF
TRBV5-1	few	-	CASSSPGLAPRPDTQYF
TRBV27	few	-	CASRRLGTEAFF
TRBV5-5	few	TRBD2	CASSPRGAGTQYF
TRBV12-5	many	-	CASVPGDRSYEQYF
TRBV5-1	-	TRBD1	CASSTDREPLHF
TRBV24-1	-	-	CATSDLAYTEAFF
TRBV12-3/TRBV12-4	-	-	CASSRGQIEAFF
TRBV7-6	-	-	CASSPWLPSTDTQYF
TRBV7-2	-	-	CASSSFHTQYF
TRBV7-6	few	TRBD2	CASSLEINSGGPNEQFF
TRBV12-3/TRBV12-4	-	TRBD1	CAPRGGNTEAFF
TRBV5-5	few	-	CASSLQGWSTEAFF
TRBV10-3	few	TRBD2	CAISDLGLAGLGEQFF
TRBV12-3/TRBV12-4	few	-	CASSLSRDAQFF
TRBV4-1	-	-	CASSGRLGDQETQYF
TRBV9	-	-	CASSAPRGGWQQFF
TRBV29-1	few	-	CSVDMDSANYGYTF
TRBV5-1	-	-	CASSLDSPYNQPQHF
TRBV7-2	many	-	CASSFLPNYGYTF